The 18 T cell receptor beta chains below were found in one sample sequenced in a study of tumor-infiltrating lymphocytes in localized non-small cell lung cancer. The data were produced by immunoSEQ multiplex PCR, yet TCRdb's version contains in-frame clones alone and is incomplete. Here the sample spans approximately 13,000 clones, less than 85% being singletons. Source material: lung tumor tissue. Every receptor here comes from a human donor with non-small cell lung cancer.

V is TRBV27 and J is TRBJ2-1; the match to TRBD1 covers 8 bases. The CDR3 is 16 amino acids. The junction had 7 bases not matched to a gene; V was cut back by 2 bases and J by 4 bases. Germline V gene data show CDR1 as MNHEY and CDR2 as SMNVEV (reference sequence). This CDR3 reads CASSLLRDRRYNEQFF. Written as DNA, the CDR3 is TGTGCCAGCAGTTTACTCCGGGACAGGCGATACAATGAGCAGTTCTTC.

The J gene is TRBJ1-2, the V gene TRBV4-1; D not resolved. Per the germline V gene, CDR1 is MGHRA and CDR2 is YSYEKL. V was trimmed by 1 base and J by 7 bases, leaving 13 bases between them. The length of the CDR3 is 14 residues. The CDR3 here is CASSQGERDLGYTF. CDR3 in DNA: TGCGCCAGCAGCCAAGGAGAGAGAGACCTTGGCTACACCTTC.

There are a few counts of this clone. The chain recombines TRBV27 with TRBJ1-1; D is perhaps TRBD1 (5 bases). Germline loops: CDR1 MNHEY, CDR2 SMNVEV (reference sequence). This CDR3 contains 14 residues. The V gene lost 4 bases and the J gene lost 4 bases, with 13 bases spanning the gap. This CDR3 reads CASSYSGGFTEAFF. CDR3 sequence (DNA): TGTGCCAGCAGTTACTCGGGGGGGTTCACTGAAGCTTTCTTT.

The table lists this clone with a count of one. V and J are TRBV30 and TRBJ2-1; D gene uncertain. The CDR3 spans 15 residues. In germline, CDR1 is GTSNPN, CDR2 SVGIG (reference sequence). The V gene lost 0 bases and the J gene lost 4 bases, with 13 bases spanning the gap. CDR3: CAWSVLIGTYNEQFF. DNA for the CDR3: TGTGCCTGGAGTGTACTTATCGGAACTTACAATGAGCAGTTCTTC. The variable domain in full, completed from reference TRBV30 and TRBJ2-1, reads SQTIHQWPATLVQPVGSPLSLECTVEGTSNPNLYWYRQAAGRGLQLLFYSVGIGQISSEVPQNLSASRPQDRQFILSSKKLLLSDSGFYLCAWSVLIGTYNEQFFGPGTRLTVL.

The chain joins TRBV14 to TRBJ1-5; the D gene is possibly TRBD1 (5 bases). This CDR3 contains 15 residues. Trimming shortened V by 0 bases and J by 7 bases, and 13 bases separated the two germline ends. Germline CDR1 and CDR2: SGHDN and FVKESK. The CDR3 is CASSQELQGHQPQHF. As DNA, the CDR3 is TGTGCCAGCAGCCAAGAATTGCAGGGCCACCAGCCCCAGCATTTT. Filled out from reference TRBV14 and TRBJ1-5, the complete variable domain reads EAGVTQFPSHSVIEKGQTVTLRCDPISGHDNLYWYRRVMGKEIKFLLHFVKESKQDESGMPNNRFLAERTGGTYSTLKVQPAELEDSGVYFCASSQELQGHQPQHFGDGTRLSIL.

J is TRBJ1-1 and V is TRBV4-3; D is ambiguous. The V end was cut by 0 bases, the J end by 1 base, with 6 bases between. The V gene's germline CDR1 is LGHNA and CDR2 YSLEER. The CDR3 is 14 residues long. The CDR3 DNA reads TGCGCCAGCAGCCAAGATCGTTGGAACACTGAAGCTTTCTTT. It translates to CASSQDRWNTEAFF.

This chain joins TRBV7-9 and TRBJ2-1, with D possibly being TRBD1 (5 bases). V lost 5 bases and J 9 bases, leaving 17 bases between the germline ends. The CDR3 runs to 14 residues. Germline assignment: CDR1 SEHNR and CDR2 FQNEAQ (reference sequence). CDR3 nucleotide sequence: TGTGCCAGCAGCGGTAATCTTGGGGCAACTGAGCAGTTCTTC. Translating it yields CASSGNLGATEQFF.

The genes are TRBV19 and TRBJ1-5; D not resolved. V was trimmed by 5 bases and J by 2 bases, leaving 10 bases between them. The CDR3 length is 14 residues. Germline V lookup: CDR1 LNHDA, CDR2 SQIVND (reference sequence). The CDR3 is CASSWYRGNQPQHF. CDR3 bases: TGTGCCAGTAGTTGGTATAGGGGCAATCAGCCCCAGCATTTT.

The rearrangement uses TRBV2 and TRBJ2-3, with 7 nucleotides matching TRBD2. The CDR3 consists of 16 residues. Per the germline V gene, CDR1 is SNHLY and CDR2 is FYNNEI. Germline trimming cut 0 bases from V and 6 bases from J; bases unmatched to any gene: 9. The CDR3 nucleotides are TGTGCCAGCAGTGAAGCCGGGGGGACTCGCCCCGATACGCAGTATTTT. Its protein is CASSEAGGTRPDTQYF.

The chain links TRBV27 to TRBJ2-2; 10 bases align to TRBD1. The germline V gene has CDR1 MNHEY and CDR2 SMNVEV (reference sequence). The V gene end was trimmed by 5 bases and the J gene end by 4 bases; junction bases not matched to a gene: 10. The CDR3 consists of 17 residues. The CDR3 sequence: CASSAIPGQGRTGELFF. CDR3 bases: TGTGCCAGCAGTGCGATTCCGGGACAGGGGCGCACCGGGGAGCTGTTTTTT.

The chain combines TRBV4-2 with TRBJ2-5; unclear D gene. CDR1 and CDR2 from the germline V gene are LGHNA and YNFKEQ. The CDR3 consists of 14 residues. V was trimmed by 0 bases and J by 10 bases, leaving 15 bases between them. DNA of the CDR3: TGTGCCAGCAGCCAAGATCGAGAGCCGGGCGACCAGTACTTC. Protein: CASSQDREPGDQYF.

This clone was detected only once. The chain carries TRBV19 and TRBJ1-5; TRBD1 might be the D (6 bases). Germline CDR1 reads LNHDA; CDR2 reads SQIVND (reference sequence). The CDR3 is 15 amino acids. The ends were cut back, 8 bases at V and 0 bases at J, with 14 bases in the middle. Here the CDR3 reads CASGQGTISNQPQHF. CDR3 in DNA: TGTGCCAGTGGGCAGGGGACAATTAGCAATCAGCCCCAGCATTTT. The entire variable domain, with the rest obtained from reference TRBV19 and TRBJ1-5, is as follows: DGGITQSPKYLFRKEGQNVTLSCEQNLNHDAMYWYRQDPGQGLRLIYYSQIVNDFQKGDIAEGYSVSREKKESFPLTVTSAQKNPTAFYLCASGQGTISNQPQHFGDGTRLSIL.

The CDR3 sequence is CASSQEGGTRGEWITEAFF. The CDR3 DNA sequence: TGTGCCAGCAGCCAAGAAGGGGGGACGAGGGGTGAATGGATAACTGAAGCTTTCTTT. This chain connects TRBV14 to TRBJ1-1; tentatively, D is TRBD1 (6 bases). Germline V gene sequence: CDR1 SGHDN, CDR2 FVKESK. V lost 0 bases and J 5 bases, leaving 25 bases between the germline ends. The CDR3 spans 19 residues. Filled out from reference TRBV14 and TRBJ1-1, the complete variable domain reads EAGVTQFPSHSVIEKGQTVTLRCDPISGHDNLYWYRRVMGKEIKFLLHFVKESKQDESGMPNNRFLAERTGGTYSTLKVQPAELEDSGVYFCASSQEGGTRGEWITEAFFGQGTRLTVV.

This chain links TRBV9 with TRBJ1-5, with D possibly being TRBD1 (5 bases). Looked up from germline, CDR1 is SGDLS and CDR2 is YYNGEE. V dropped 0 bases and J dropped 7 bases, with 14 bases sitting between them. The CDR3 sequence is 15 residues long. The CDR3 coding sequence is TGTGCCAGCAGCGTAGAGGGGAACAGACGGCAGCCCCAGCATTTT. Translated: CASSVEGNRRQPQHF.

The chain recombines TRBV10-3 with TRBJ2-7; unclear D gene. The V and J ends lost 4 bases and 4 bases respectively, with 5 bases between them. The germline gives CDR1 ENHRY, CDR2 SYGVKD. The length of the CDR3 is 11 residues. The DNA of the CDR3 is TGTGCCATCAGTGCGGATTACGAGCAGTACTTC. Its translation is CAISADYEQYF.

V and J are TRBV7-2 and TRBJ1-2, with D unclear. This CDR3 has 15 residues. Germline CDR1 is SGHTA and CDR2 is FQGNSA. Trimming shortened V by 1 base and J by 2 bases, and 11 bases separated the two germline ends. The CDR3 loop is CASSLGVSQNYGYTF. DNA for the CDR3: TGTGCCAGCAGCTTAGGAGTCAGCCAAAACTATGGCTACACCTTC. The full variable domain, in which reference TRBV7-2 and TRBJ1-2 provide the parts outside the CDR3, is GAGVSQSPSNKVTEKGKDVELRCDPISGHTALYWYRQSLGQGLEFLIYFQGNSAPDKSGLPSDRFSAERTGGSVSTLTIQRTQQEDSAVYLCASSLGVSQNYGYTFGSGTRLTVV.

J is TRBJ1-4 and V is TRBV5-3; D is perhaps TRBD1 (5 bases). TRBV5-3 is placed among ORFs of uncertain function. The CDR3 covers 14 residues. V gave up 2 bases and J gave up 8 bases, with 13 bases separating them. The CDR3 region is CARSLRGRVEKLFF. The DNA for the CDR3 is TGTGCCAGAAGCTTAAGGGGAAGAGTCGAAAAACTGTTTTTT.

CDR3 sequence reads: CASSRTNRGEQPQHF. The CDR3 bases are TGTGCCAGCAGCCGGACGAACAGGGGAGAACAGCCCCAGCATTTT. The chain combines TRBV28 with TRBJ1-5, with TRBD1 matching 7 bases. Losses at the gene ends were 6 bases for V and 7 bases for J; bases not matched to a gene: 12. The CDR3 is 15 amino acids. Germline loops: CDR1 MDHEN, CDR2 SYDVKM.